These 16 T cell receptor beta chains originate from one sample sequenced in a study of T-cell memory formation after mild COVID-19. TCRdb analysed the 5' RACE reads with MiXCR anew, one entry per CDR3 protein. The table lists some 68,000 distinct CDR3 sequences, roughly 17% of them singletons. The sequenced sample consisted of PBMCs or a T cell subset sorted from them (not recorded which). These receptors all stem from an adult woman who had mild COVID-19 (a few samples of this study predate the infection). Cell type and time point are not known.

This clonotype was counted between two and nine times. The J gene is TRBJ2-5, the V gene TRBV12-3 or TRBV12-4; D tentatively fits TRBD1 or TRBD2 (5 bases each). Trimming stripped 3 bases from V and 3 bases from J, with 11 bases between. The CDR3 has 14 amino acids. The CDR3 spells CASSFYQGEETQYF. CDR3 coding DNA: TGTGCCAGCAGTTTCTACCAGGGAGAAGAGACCCAGTACTTC.

This rearrangement joins TRBV12-3 or TRBV12-4 to TRBJ1-6, with 7 nucleotides matching TRBD1. The CDR3 is made up of 14 amino acids. The ends lost 6 bases at V and 11 bases at J; junction bases unmatched: 10. For the CDR3, the DNA is TGTGCCAGCAGCTCCGGGACAGTCGTTCCACCCCTCCACTTT. Its protein is CASSSGTVVPPLHF.

The chain links TRBV10-2 to TRBJ2-2; tentatively, D is TRBD2 (5 bases). This CDR3 comprises 15 residues. The V gene lost 8 bases and the J gene lost 6 bases, with 19 bases spanning the gap. Germline V gene sequence: CDR1 WSHSY, CDR2 SAAADI. The CDR3 here is CASVRLGESAGELFF. Here the CDR3 DNA reads TGCGCCAGCGTTAGGTTGGGAGAATCGGCCGGGGAGCTGTTTTTT.

The chain has TRBV24-1 and TRBJ1-1; no clear D. The germline CDR1 and CDR2 sequences are KGHDR and SFDVKD. The CDR3 extends over 11 amino acids. Trimming stripped 9 bases from V and 4 bases from J, with 8 bases between. The CDR3 loop is CATRSGTEAFF. The CDR3 DNA sequence: TGTGCCACCCGATCGGGCACTGAAGCTTTCTTT.

The chain uses TRBV12-3 or TRBV12-4 and TRBJ1-2; 7 bases are a match to TRBD1. This CDR3 spans 14 amino acids. The junction had 5 bases not matched to a gene; V was cut back by 4 bases and J by 3 bases. CDR3: CASSWDRGDYGYTF. In DNA, the CDR3 is TGTGCCAGCAGTTGGGACAGAGGAGACTATGGCTACACCTTC.

This clonotype was seen a few times. The chain uses TRBV7-6 and TRBJ1-1; unclear D gene. V lost 1 base and J 11 bases, leaving 23 bases between the germline ends. The CDR3 loop spans 16 amino acids. In germline, CDR1 is SGHVS, CDR2 FNYEAQ. The CDR3 sequence: CASSLGPRTAISGAFF. In nucleotides, the CDR3 is TGTGCCAGCAGCTTAGGCCCCAGGACCGCCATCAGTGGGGCTTTCTTT.

Only a few counts were recorded for this clonotype. The chain couples TRBV6-2 or TRBV6-3 to TRBJ2-7; a weak D match, TRBD2 (6 bases). The length of the CDR3 is 16 residues. Trimming removed 2 bases at V and 6 bases at J, with 20 bases between. The germline gives CDR1 MNHEY, CDR2 SVGEGT. CDR3 region: CASSYPTTHGRSEQYF. CDR3 coding DNA: TGTGCCAGCAGTTACCCAACAACTCACGGGAGAAGCGAGCAGTACTTC.

The V gene is TRBV7-6, the J gene TRBJ2-5; 7 bases line up with TRBD2. This CDR3 spans 15 amino acids. V shed 2 bases and J 5 bases; nucleotides not matched to a gene: 8. The V gene's germline CDR1 is SGHVS and CDR2 FNYEAQ. The CDR3 sequence is CASSLNPAGLETQYF. In DNA, the CDR3 is TGTGCCAGCAGCTTAAATCCAGCGGGGCTGGAGACCCAGTACTTC.

In its sample, this clonotype was seen a few times. The chain is built from TRBV27 and TRBJ2-7; perhaps TRBD1 as D (6 bases). Trimming shortened V by 2 bases and J by 1 base, and 6 bases separated the two germline ends. Germline CDR1 reads MNHEY; CDR2 reads SMNVEV (reference sequence). This CDR3 spans 13 amino acids. The CDR3 nucleotides are TGTGCCAGCAGTTTAACAGGGTCCTACGAGCAGTACTTC. Translated: CASSLTGSYEQYF.

This chain uses TRBV7-6 with TRBJ2-5; D could derive from TRBD1 or TRBD2 (6 bases each). The V end was cut by 4 bases, the J end by 5 bases, with 11 bases between. The V gene's germline CDR1 is SGHVS and CDR2 FNYEAQ. This CDR3 has 13 residues. CDR3 coding DNA: TGTGCCAGCAGCTCCGGGGGCTCGGAGACCCAGTACTTC. Protein product: CASSSGGSETQYF.

This chain's CDR3 is CASSLSHSGANVLTF. In DNA, the CDR3 is TGTGCCAGCAGCTTATCCCACTCTGGGGCCAACGTCCTGACTTTC. The chain has TRBV7-6 and TRBJ2-6, with D uncertain. V dropped 2 bases and J dropped 0 bases, with 5 bases sitting between them. The CDR3 length is 15 residues. Germline CDR1 SGHVS, CDR2 FNYEAQ.

This chain joins TRBV29-1 and TRBJ2-3; 9 bases are a match to TRBD2. V lost 6 bases and J lost 6; bases outside the gene matches: 10. The CDR3 runs 14 residues. Germline V gene data show CDR1 as SQVTM and CDR2 as ANQGSEA. The CDR3 nucleotides are TGCAGCGTAATAGCGGGAGCCCGAACTGATACGCAGTATTTT. Its translation: CSVIAGARTDTQYF.

This rearrangement joins TRBV11-2 to TRBJ2-3; 12 positions match TRBD2. The CDR3 is 17 residues long. Losses at the gene ends were 5 bases for V and 1 base for J; bases not matched to a gene: 7. Per the germline V gene, CDR1 is SGHAT and CDR2 is FQNNGV. CDR3 nucleotide sequence: TGTGCCAGCAGCCCCCGACTAGCGGGAGTTGGCACAGATACGCAGTATTTT. Translated, it gives CASSPRLAGVGTDTQYF.

This clonotype has only one observation. J is TRBJ1-2 and V is TRBV7-9, with a possible D match to TRBD1 (6 bases). The CDR3 loop spans 13 amino acids. The ends were cut back, 5 bases at V and 4 bases at J, with 11 bases in the middle. Germline-derived CDR1 and CDR2 are SEHNR and FQNEAQ (reference sequence). The CDR3 protein is CASSNRESYGYTF. As DNA, the CDR3 is TGTGCCAGCAGCAACAGGGAGAGCTATGGCTACACCTTC.

This rearrangement joins TRBV11-2 to TRBJ2-7; 10 positions match TRBD2. The ends lost 0 bases at V and 4 bases at J; junction bases unmatched: 9. This CDR3 has 17 residues. CDR1 is SGHAT and CDR2 is FQNNGV in the germline V gene. The CDR3, as DNA: TGTGCCAGCAGCTTAGATAGTCTAGCGGGGGCTAAATACGAGCAGTACTTC. Protein: CASSLDSLAGAKYEQYF.

This clonotype has more than one count but fewer than ten. The chain couples TRBV4-3 to TRBJ2-1, with TRBD2 identical over 10 bases. Germline V gene data show CDR1 as LGHNA and CDR2 as YSLEER. Germline trimming cut 4 bases from V and 4 bases from J; bases unmatched to any gene: 4. This CDR3 is 15 amino acids long. This CDR3 is CASSPGTSEYNEQFF. The CDR3 DNA is TGCGCCAGCAGCCCCGGGACTAGCGAATACAATGAGCAGTTCTTC.